The 21 T cell receptor beta chains below come from one sample, sequenced in a study of OX40 agonist ivuxolimab in advanced cancers. The protocol was immunoSEQ multiplex PCR, while the TCRdb copy is restricted to in-frame clones and leaves out a portion. Here the sample spans 40,000 to 55,000 clones, about 93% being singletons. Sample: CD4+ or CD8+ T cells sorted from blood, taken in a trial of the OX40 agonist ivuxolimab. The receptors come from an adult with an advanced solid tumor such as melanoma, head and neck, liver or kidney cancer.

V gene TRBV29-1 combines with J gene TRBJ2-7, with 8 nucleotides matching TRBD2. Germline values: CDR1 SQVTM, CDR2 ANQGSEA. CDR3 length: 14 amino acids. V was pared by 6 bases and J by 4 bases, with 11 bases of the junction left unmatched. The CDR3 reads CSVASGSLGYEQYF. Written as DNA, the CDR3 is TGCAGCGTCGCCAGCGGGAGTTTGGGGTACGAGCAGTACTTC.

V gene TRBV6-1 combines with J gene TRBJ1-1, with 8 bases that match TRBD1. The CDR3 consists of 11 residues. The germline gives CDR1 MNHNS, CDR2 SASEGT. Germline trimming cut 5 bases from V and 8 bases from J; bases unmatched to any gene: 1. The CDR3 nucleotides read TGTGCCAGCAGTTACAGGGGGGAAGCTTTCTTT. Translation gives CASSYRGEAFF.

The chain joins TRBV19 to TRBJ1-4; D possibly corresponds to TRBD1 (5 bases). The CDR3 covers 13 residues. Per germline, CDR1 LNHDA and CDR2 SQIVND (reference sequence). V was shortened by 3 bases and J by 4 bases, with 6 bases between the two germline ends. The CDR3 bases are TGTGCCAGTAGTATGACAGTTAATGAAAAACTGTTTTTT. It translates to CASSMTVNEKLFF.

This rearrangement joins TRBV4-1 to TRBJ2-3, with D unresolved. The germline CDR1 and CDR2 sequences are MGHRA and YSYEKL. Trimming removed 2 bases from V and 2 bases from J, with 11 bases in between. The CDR3 extends over 15 amino acids. Here the CDR3 reads CASSQIQWATDTQYF. The CDR3 region has the DNA TGCGCCAGCAGCCAAATACAGTGGGCCACAGATACGCAGTATTTT.

The rearrangement uses TRBV11-2 and TRBJ2-7; D gene unclear. The CDR3 is 14 amino acids. Germline assignment: CDR1 SGHAT and CDR2 FQNNGV. The germline V and J ends were trimmed by 0 bases and 4 bases, with 10 bases remaining between them. CDR3 DNA sequence: TGTGCCAGCAGCTTAGACCTCCACCCTTACGAGCAGTACTTC. Its protein product is CASSLDLHPYEQYF. Looking up the rest from reference TRBV11-2 and TRBJ2-7 gives the full variable domain: EAGVAQSPRYKIIEKRQSVAFWCNPISGHATLYWYQQILGQGPKLLIQFQNNGVVDDSQLPKDRFSAERLKGVDSTLKIQPAKLEDSAVYLCASSLDLHPYEQYFGPGTRLTVT.

This chain links TRBV4-3 with TRBJ2-7; D perhaps matches TRBD2 (6 bases). Germline assignment: CDR1 LGHNA and CDR2 YSLEER. The CDR3 has 13 amino acids. V lost 5 bases, J lost 3 bases, and 11 bases lay in between. The CDR3: CASSFSGGYEQYF. In DNA, the CDR3 is TGCGCCAGCAGCTTTTCCGGGGGCTACGAGCAGTACTTC.

V usage is TRBV30 and J usage is TRBJ2-1; D ambiguous. In germline, CDR1 is GTSNPN, CDR2 SVGIG (reference sequence). The V end lost 3 bases, the J end lost 4 bases, and 13 bases lay between the germline ends. The CDR3 has 14 amino acids. CDR3 nucleotide sequence: TGTGCCTGGAGGATACCTCGGAAATACAATGAGCAGTTCTTC. It translates to CAWRIPRKYNEQFF.

The chain employs TRBV11-2 and TRBJ1-2; no definite D call. Germline values: CDR1 SGHAT, CDR2 FQNNGV. V lost 3 bases and J 1 base, leaving 6 bases between the germline ends. This CDR3 has 13 amino acids. For the CDR3, the DNA is TGTGCCAGCAGCTTCGGCTATAACTATGGCTACACCTTC. Residues: CASSFGYNYGYTF.

V is TRBV6-5 and J is TRBJ1-1, with D possibly being TRBD1 (5 bases). Per the germline V gene, CDR1 is MNHEY and CDR2 is SVGAGI. Trimming took off 2 bases at V and 8 bases at J, with 12 bases between the two ends. This CDR3 region has 13 residues. CDR3 region: CASSYGLQGEAFF. As DNA, the CDR3 is TGTGCCAGCAGTTACGGACTTCAGGGCGAAGCTTTCTTT.

V is TRBV29-1 and J is TRBJ2-3, with a weak D call TRBD2 (5 bases). CDR1 and CDR2 (germline): SQVTM, ANQGSEA. Trimming took 2 bases from V and 3 from J, leaving 6 bases between them. The CDR3 runs to 12 residues. The CDR3 DNA reads TGCAGCGTTGAATCGGGGACAGATACGCAGTATTTT. Its translation is CSVESGTDTQYF.

The chain has TRBV19 and TRBJ1-2; 8 bases match TRBD1. With 5 bases clipped from V and 3 bases from J, the junction kept 5 bases outside the gene matches. Germline CDR1 LNHDA, CDR2 SQIVND (reference sequence). The CDR3 consists of 14 residues. This chain's CDR3 is CASSPRTGHYGYTF. The CDR3 nucleotides are TGTGCCAGTAGTCCTCGGACAGGGCACTATGGCTACACCTTC. The full variable domain, in which reference TRBV19 and TRBJ1-2 provide the parts outside the CDR3, is DGGITQSPKYLFRKEGQNVTLSCEQNLNHDAMYWYRQDPGQGLRLIYYSQIVNDFQKGDIAEGYSVSREKKESFPLTVTSAQKNPTAFYLCASSPRTGHYGYTFGSGTRLTVV.

The J gene is TRBJ2-7, the V gene TRBV7-9, with D perhaps TRBD2 (5 bases). Trimming cost V 0 bases and J 2 bases, with 11 bases left between them. The CDR3 totals 15 residues. CDR1 is SEHNR, CDR2 FQNEAQ, per germline (reference sequence). This CDR3 is CASSLALDLTYEQYF. CDR3 DNA: TGTGCCAGCAGCTTAGCGTTGGACTTGACCTACGAGCAGTACTTC.

The V gene is TRBV28, the J gene TRBJ2-5, with 9 positions matching TRBD2. Trimming at V came to 5 bases and at J to 2 bases, leaving 12 bases not matched to a gene. Germline V CDR1 and CDR2: MDHEN, SYDVKM. This CDR3 has 17 amino acids. This chain's CDR3 is CASSLPLRGRDQETQYF. CDR3 coding DNA: TGTGCCAGCAGTCTACCCCTTCGCGGGAGGGATCAAGAGACCCAGTACTTC.

The chain uses TRBV28 and TRBJ2-7, with D possibly called TRBD1 or TRBD2 (5 bases each). V was shortened by 1 base and J by 0 bases, with 10 bases between the two germline ends. Germline loops: CDR1 MDHEN, CDR2 SYDVKM. The CDR3 runs 15 residues. The CDR3 here is CASSLYGTLSYEQYF. DNA for the CDR3: TGTGCCAGCAGTTTATACGGGACCCTCTCCTACGAGCAGTACTTC. Drawing the rest from reference TRBV28 and TRBJ2-7, the complete variable domain is DVKVTQSSRYLVKRTGEKVFLECVQDMDHENMFWYRQDPGLGLRLIYFSYDVKMKEKGDIPEGYSVSREKKERFSLILESASTNQTSMYLCASSLYGTLSYEQYFGPGTRLTVT.

The CDR3 DNA is TGCGCCAGCAGCCAAGGGGGGGTCGGCTACAATGAGCAGTTCTTC. Translated, it gives CASSQGGVGYNEQFF. The rearrangement joins TRBV4-1 to TRBJ2-1, with a weak D call TRBD2 (6 bases). Germline CDR1 MGHRA, CDR2 YSYEKL. The CDR3 length is 15 residues. V shed 1 base and J shed 3 bases, with 10 bases lying between them.

The rearrangement uses TRBV27 and TRBJ2-6, with D hard to call. Germline V gives CDR1 MNHEY, CDR2 SMNVEV (reference sequence). V was clipped by 3 bases and J by 2 bases, with 5 bases between them. The CDR3 has 14 amino acids. In DNA, the CDR3 is TGTGCCAGCAGTTTTGTGACTGGGGCCAACGTCCTGACTTTC. It yields the protein CASSFVTGANVLTF.

V usage is TRBV29-1 and J usage is TRBJ1-2; D is possibly TRBD1 (6 bases). The CDR3 extends over 15 amino acids. Trimming removed 6 bases from V and 5 bases from J, with 22 bases in between. Germline V gives CDR1 SQVTM, CDR2 ANQGSEA. Written as DNA, the CDR3 is TGCAGCGTCGAGTTGGTTGAAGGGACACTTTATGGCTACACCTTC. Amino acid sequence: CSVELVEGTLYGYTF.

The gene calls are TRBV6-5 and TRBJ2-7; D is unclear. The germline V and J ends were trimmed by 0 bases and 5 bases, with 8 bases remaining between them. CDR3 length: 13 residues. Per germline, CDR1 MNHEY and CDR2 SVGAGI. CDR3 sequence reads: CASSYSTQDEQYF. CDR3 DNA sequence: TGTGCCAGCAGTTACTCCACCCAAGACGAGCAGTACTTC.

The chain combines TRBV9 with TRBJ2-2; 7 nucleotides agree with TRBD2. Germline loops: CDR1 SGDLS, CDR2 YYNGEE. The CDR3 has 16 residues. V shed 0 bases and J 0 bases; nucleotides not matched to a gene: 2. CDR3: CASSVGGLPNTGELFF. For the CDR3, the DNA is TGTGCCAGCAGCGTAGGGGGACTACCGAACACCGGGGAGCTGTTTTTT.

This clone was counted once. This chain joins TRBV7-2 and TRBJ1-2; unclear D gene. The germline V and J ends were trimmed by 5 bases and 7 bases, with 17 bases remaining between them. The V gene's germline CDR1 is SGHTA and CDR2 FQGNSA. This CDR3 comprises 14 residues. CDR3: CASSPVPGYSGYTF. In nucleotides, the CDR3 is TGTGCCAGCAGCCCCGTCCCGGGGTATAGTGGCTACACCTTC.

This sequence joins TRBV27 and TRBJ2-2; D uncertain. Between the trimmed V and J ends, which lost 3 bases and 7 bases, there was a span of 6 bases. Germline loops: CDR1 MNHEY, CDR2 SMNVEV (reference sequence). This CDR3 contains 12 residues. The CDR3 is CASSFYGGELFF. CDR3 DNA: TGTGCCAGCAGTTTCTATGGCGGGGAGCTGTTTTTT.